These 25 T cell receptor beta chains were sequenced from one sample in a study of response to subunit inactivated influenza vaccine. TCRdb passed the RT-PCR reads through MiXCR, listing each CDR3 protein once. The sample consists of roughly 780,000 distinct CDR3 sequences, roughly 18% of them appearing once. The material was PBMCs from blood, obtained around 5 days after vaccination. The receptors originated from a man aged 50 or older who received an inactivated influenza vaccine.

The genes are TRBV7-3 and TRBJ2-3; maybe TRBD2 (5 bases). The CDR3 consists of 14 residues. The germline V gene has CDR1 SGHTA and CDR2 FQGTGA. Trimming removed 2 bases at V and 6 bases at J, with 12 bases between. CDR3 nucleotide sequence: TGTGCCAGCAGCTTATCCGGTAGAGGGGATACGCAGTATTTT. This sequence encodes CASSLSGRGDTQYF.

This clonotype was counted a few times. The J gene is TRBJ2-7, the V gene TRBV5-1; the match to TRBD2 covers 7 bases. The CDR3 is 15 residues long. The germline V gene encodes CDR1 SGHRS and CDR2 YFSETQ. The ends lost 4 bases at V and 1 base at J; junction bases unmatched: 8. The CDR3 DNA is TGCGCCAGCAGCGGCCGGGTTAGCGGGTCCTACGAGCAGTACTTC. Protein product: CASSGRVSGSYEQYF.

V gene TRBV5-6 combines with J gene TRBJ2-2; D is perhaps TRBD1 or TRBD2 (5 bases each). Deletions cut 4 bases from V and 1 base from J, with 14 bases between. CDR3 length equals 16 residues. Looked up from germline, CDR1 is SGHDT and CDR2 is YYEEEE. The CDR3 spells CASSIDPGRNTGELFF. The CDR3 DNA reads TGTGCCAGCAGCATAGATCCGGGACGGAACACCGGGGAGCTGTTTTTT.

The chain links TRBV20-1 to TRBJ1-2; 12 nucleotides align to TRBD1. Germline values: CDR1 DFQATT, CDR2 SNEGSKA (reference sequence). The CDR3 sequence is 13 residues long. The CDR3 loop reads CSPGQGARGGYTF. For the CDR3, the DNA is TGCAGCCCGGGACAGGGGGCCCGCGGTGGCTACACCTTC.

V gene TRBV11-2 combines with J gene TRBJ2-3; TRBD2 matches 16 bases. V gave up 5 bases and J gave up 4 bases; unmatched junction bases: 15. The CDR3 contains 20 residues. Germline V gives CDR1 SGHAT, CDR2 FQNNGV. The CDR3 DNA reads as TGTGCCAGCAGCCCGCGTCCCGGGACTAGCGGGAGGGCCGTTGCAGATACGCAGTATTTT. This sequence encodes CASSPRPGTSGRAVADTQYF.

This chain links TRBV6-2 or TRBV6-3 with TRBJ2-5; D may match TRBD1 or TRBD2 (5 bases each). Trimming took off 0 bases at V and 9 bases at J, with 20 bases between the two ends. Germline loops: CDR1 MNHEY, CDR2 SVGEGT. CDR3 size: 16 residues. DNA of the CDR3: TGTGCCAGCAGTTACTCGACGGCTAGCCTGGAAGGGGCCCAGTACTTC. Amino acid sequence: CASSYSTASLEGAQYF.

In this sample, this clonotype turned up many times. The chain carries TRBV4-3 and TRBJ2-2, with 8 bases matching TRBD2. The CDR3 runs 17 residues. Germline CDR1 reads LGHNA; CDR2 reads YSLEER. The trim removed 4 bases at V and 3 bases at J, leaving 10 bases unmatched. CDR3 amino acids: CASSRFGTSMDTGELFF. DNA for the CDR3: TGCGCCAGCAGCCGGTTCGGGACTAGTATGGACACCGGGGAGCTGTTTTTT.

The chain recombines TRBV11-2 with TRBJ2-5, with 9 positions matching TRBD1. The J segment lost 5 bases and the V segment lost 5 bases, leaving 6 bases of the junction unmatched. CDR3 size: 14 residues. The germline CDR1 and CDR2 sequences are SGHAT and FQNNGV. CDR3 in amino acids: CASSADRGGETQYF. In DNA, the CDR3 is TGTGCCAGCAGCGCGGACAGGGGAGGGGAGACCCAGTACTTC. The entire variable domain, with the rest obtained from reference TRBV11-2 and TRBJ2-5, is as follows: EAGVAQSPRYKIIEKRQSVAFWCNPISGHATLYWYQQILGQGPKLLIQFQNNGVVDDSQLPKDRFSAERLKGVDSTLKIQPAKLEDSAVYLCASSADRGGETQYFGPGTRLLVL.

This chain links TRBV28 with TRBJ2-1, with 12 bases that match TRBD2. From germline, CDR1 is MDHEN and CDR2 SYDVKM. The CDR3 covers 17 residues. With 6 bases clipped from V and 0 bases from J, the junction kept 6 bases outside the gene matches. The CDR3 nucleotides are TGTGCCAGCAGGACTAGCGGGAGCGGTAGCTCCTACAATGAGCAGTTCTTC. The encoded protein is CASRTSGSGSSYNEQFF.

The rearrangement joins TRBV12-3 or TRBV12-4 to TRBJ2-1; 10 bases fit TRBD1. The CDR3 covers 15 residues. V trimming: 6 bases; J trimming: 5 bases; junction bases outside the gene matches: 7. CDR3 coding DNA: TGTGCCAGCAGCTCAGACAGGGGGCAGAACAATGAGCAGTTCTTC. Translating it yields CASSSDRGQNNEQFF.

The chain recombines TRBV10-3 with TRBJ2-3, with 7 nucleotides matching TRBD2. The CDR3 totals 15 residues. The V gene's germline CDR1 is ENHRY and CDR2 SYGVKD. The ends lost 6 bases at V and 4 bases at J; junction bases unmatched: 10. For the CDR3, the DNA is TGTGCCATCAGCTCTAGCGGCCCAGAGGCAGATACGCAGTATTTT. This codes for CAISSSGPEADTQYF.

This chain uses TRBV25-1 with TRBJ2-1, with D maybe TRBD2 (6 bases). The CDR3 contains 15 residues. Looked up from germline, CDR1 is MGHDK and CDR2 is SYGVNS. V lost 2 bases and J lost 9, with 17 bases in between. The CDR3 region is CASSERGGSGFEQFF. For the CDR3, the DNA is TGTGCCAGCAGTGAACGCGGAGGGAGTGGCTTTGAGCAGTTCTTC.

The CDR3 sequence is CASNLRAGGPAGNEQFF. The CDR3 DNA reads TGTGCCAGCAACTTACGAGCGGGAGGGCCCGCGGGCAATGAGCAGTTCTTC. The chain links TRBV28 to TRBJ2-1; 10 nucleotides match TRBD2. The CDR3 sequence is 17 residues long. Losses at the gene ends were 7 bases for V and 6 bases for J; bases not matched to a gene: 15. Germline assignment: CDR1 MDHEN and CDR2 SYDVKM.

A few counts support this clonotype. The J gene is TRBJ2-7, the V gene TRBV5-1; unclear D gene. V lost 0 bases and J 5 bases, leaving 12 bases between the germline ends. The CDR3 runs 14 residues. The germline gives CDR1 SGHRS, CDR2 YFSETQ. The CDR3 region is CASSLGANSDEQYF. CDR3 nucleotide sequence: TGCGCCAGCAGCTTGGGGGCCAACAGCGACGAGCAGTACTTC. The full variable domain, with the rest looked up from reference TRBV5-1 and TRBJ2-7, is KAGVTQTPRYLIKTRGQQVTLSCSPISGHRSVSWYQQTPGQGLQFLFEYFSETQRNKGNFPGRFSGRQFSNSRSEMNVSTLELGDSALYLCASSLGANSDEQYFGPGTRLTVT.

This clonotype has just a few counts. CDR3 bases: TGTGCCAGCAGCCCCCTCCAGGGATACTCCTACAATGAGCAGTTCTTC. It is translated as CASSPLQGYSYNEQFF. The chain joins TRBV3-1 to TRBJ2-1, with D perhaps matching TRBD1 (5 bases). Germline V gene lookup returns CDR1 LGHDT and CDR2 YNNKEL (reference sequence). CDR3 length: 16 residues. The V end lost 4 bases, the J end lost 0 bases, and 13 bases lay between the germline ends.

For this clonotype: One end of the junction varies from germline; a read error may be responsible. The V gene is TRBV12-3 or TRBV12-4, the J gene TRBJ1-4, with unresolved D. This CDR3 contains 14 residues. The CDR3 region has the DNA TGTGCCAGCAGACCCGTCGGGTATAATGAAAACCTGTTTTTT. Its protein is CASRPVGYNENLFF.

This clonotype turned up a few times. The CDR3 DNA follows: TGCAGTGCGCCGCGGGTGGGGGGCACTGAAGCTTTCTTT. It yields the protein CSAPRVGGTEAFF. The chain carries TRBV20-1 and TRBJ1-1; the D gene is possibly TRBD1 (5 bases). Per the germline V gene, CDR1 is DFQATT and CDR2 is SNEGSKA (reference sequence). Trimming took off 6 bases at V and 4 bases at J, with 15 bases between the two ends. This CDR3 is 13 amino acids long.

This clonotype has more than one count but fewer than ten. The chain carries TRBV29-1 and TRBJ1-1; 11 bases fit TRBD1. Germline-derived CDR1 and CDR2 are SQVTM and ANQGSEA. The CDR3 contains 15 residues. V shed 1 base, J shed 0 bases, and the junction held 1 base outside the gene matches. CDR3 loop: CSVEVGQGVNTEAFF. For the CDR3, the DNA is TGCAGCGTTGAAGTGGGACAGGGGGTGAACACTGAAGCTTTCTTT.

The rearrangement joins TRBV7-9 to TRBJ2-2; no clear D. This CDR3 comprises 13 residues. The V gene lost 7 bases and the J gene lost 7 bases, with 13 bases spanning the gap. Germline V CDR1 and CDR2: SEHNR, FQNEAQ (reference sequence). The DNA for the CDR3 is TGTGCCAGCACCAAGACCGTGGGCGGGGAGCTGTTTTTT. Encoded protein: CASTKTVGGELFF.

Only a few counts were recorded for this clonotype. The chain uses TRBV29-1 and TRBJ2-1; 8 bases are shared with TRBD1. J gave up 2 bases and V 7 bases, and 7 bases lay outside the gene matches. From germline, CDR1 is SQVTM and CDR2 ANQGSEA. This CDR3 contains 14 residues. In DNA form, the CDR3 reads TGCAGCGCAAAGACAGGGGAGGCCTACAATGAGCAGTTCTTC. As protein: CSAKTGEAYNEQFF.

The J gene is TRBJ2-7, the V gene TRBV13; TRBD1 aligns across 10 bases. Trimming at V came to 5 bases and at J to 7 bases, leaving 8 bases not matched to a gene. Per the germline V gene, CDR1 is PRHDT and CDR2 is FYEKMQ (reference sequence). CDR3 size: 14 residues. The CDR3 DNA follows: TGTGCCAGCAGCCCCGGGACAGGGGCCGGGGAGCAGTACTTC. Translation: CASSPGTGAGEQYF.

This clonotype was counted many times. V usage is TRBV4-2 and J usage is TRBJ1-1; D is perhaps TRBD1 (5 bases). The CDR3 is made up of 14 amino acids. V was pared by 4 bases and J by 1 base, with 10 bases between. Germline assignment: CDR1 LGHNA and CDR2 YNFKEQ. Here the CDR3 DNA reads TGTGCCAGCAGCCTGCTAGGGACGAACACTGAAGCTTTCTTT. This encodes CASSLLGTNTEAFF.

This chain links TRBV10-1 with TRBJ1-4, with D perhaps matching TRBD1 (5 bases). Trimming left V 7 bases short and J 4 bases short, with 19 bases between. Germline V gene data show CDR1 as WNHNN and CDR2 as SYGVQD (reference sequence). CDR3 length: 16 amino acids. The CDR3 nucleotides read TGCGCCAGCATGACAAGGTGGGGACCCGGTAATGAAAAACTGTTTTTT. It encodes CASMTRWGPGNEKLFF.

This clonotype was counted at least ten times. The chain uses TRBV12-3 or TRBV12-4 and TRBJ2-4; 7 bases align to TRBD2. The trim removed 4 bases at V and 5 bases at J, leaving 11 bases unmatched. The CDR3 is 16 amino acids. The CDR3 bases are TGTGCCAGCAGTTATAGTTACGCGGGAGAACAAAACATTCAGTACTTC. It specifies CASSYSYAGEQNIQYF.

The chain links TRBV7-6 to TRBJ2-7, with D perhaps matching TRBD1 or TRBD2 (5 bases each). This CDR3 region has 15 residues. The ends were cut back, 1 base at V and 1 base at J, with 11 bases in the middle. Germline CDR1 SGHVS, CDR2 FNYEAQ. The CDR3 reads CASSLDWGKSYEQYF. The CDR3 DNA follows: TGTGCCAGCAGCTTAGATTGGGGGAAGTCCTACGAGCAGTACTTC. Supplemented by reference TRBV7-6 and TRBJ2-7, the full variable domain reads GAGVSQSPRYKVTKRGQDVALRCDPISGHVSLYWYRQALGQGPEFLTYFNYEAQQDKSGLPNDRFSAERPEGSISTLTIQRTEQRDSAMYRCASSLDWGKSYEQYFGPGTRLTVT.